These T cell receptor beta chains were read from a single sample in a study of blood T cell repertoires in COVID-19. This table comes from immunoSEQ multiplex PCR, and its TCRdb copy is limited to in-frame clones, with some not included. There are some 88,000 clones in the sample; 91% occur only once, and around 2% lies in the top ten. Input material: peripheral blood. Source of these receptors: a human donor with active COVID-19. The donor label of this sample is uncertain. Both conserved end residues are part of each CDR3. The order of the fields is D gene, V gene, J gene, clone size, CDR3 protein, CDR3 DNA. The D gene is left open where the match is weak. Only some rows state a clone size, as once, few, many or a class for expanded clones.

-	TRBV7-3	TRBJ2-1	-	CASSLNPFGYNEQFF	TGTGCCAGCAGCTTAAACCCGTTCGGTTACAATGAGCAGTTCTTC
-	TRBV4-2	TRBJ1-6	-	CASSLGFNSPLHF	TGTGCCAGCAGTCTGGGCTTTAATTCACCCCTCCACTTT
TRBD1	TRBV7-9	TRBJ1-1	-	CASSPRGPTEAFF	TGTGCCAGCAGTCCAAGGGGGCCCACTGAAGCTTTCTTT
TRBD1	TRBV10-1	TRBJ2-1	-	CASSESRTGEHEQFF	TGCGCCAGCAGTGAGTCGCGGACAGGGGAACATGAGCAGTTCTTC
-	TRBV28	TRBJ1-5	-	CASSRGEGLDQPQHF	TGTGCCAGCAGCCGGGGTGAGGGACTGGATCAGCCCCAGCATTTT
-	TRBV6-5	TRBJ2-4	-	CASRDSALAKNIQYF	TGTGCCAGCAGAGACAGTGCCCTAGCCAAAAACATTCAGTACTTC
TRBD1	TRBV27	TRBJ1-6	-	CASRGTGTGVSPLHF	TGTGCCAGCAGAGGAACCGGGACAGGGGTCTCACCCCTCCACTTT
-	TRBV5-1	TRBJ2-5	once	CASSPGSRETQYF	TGCGCCAGCAGCCCCGGGAGTCGGGAGACCCAGTACTTC
-	TRBV4-1	TRBJ1-3	-	CASSQGRGNTIYF	TGCGCCAGCAGCCAAGGGCGGGGAAACACCATATATTTT
-	TRBV9	TRBJ2-7	-	CASSLGTQSSYEQYF	TGTGCCAGCAGCCTAGGGACTCAAAGCTCCTACGAGCAGTACTTC
TRBD1	TRBV5-6	TRBJ2-7	once	CASSAGGVHRYEQYF	TGTGCCAGCAGCGCAGGGGGCGTGCACAGGTACGAGCAGTACTTC
-	TRBV10-1	TRBJ2-7	once	CASRRWDTIHYEQYF	TGCGCCAGTCGACGATGGGACACAATCCACTACGAGCAGTACTTC
TRBD1	TRBV9	TRBJ2-3	-	CASSLRTGAFTDTQYF	TGTGCCAGCAGCCTCCGGACAGGGGCGTTCACAGATACGCAGTATTTT
-	TRBV2	TRBJ2-3	-	CASSEFGGLSTDTQYF	TGTGCCAGCAGTGAATTCGGGGGGCTTAGCACAGATACGCAGTATTTT
TRBD1	TRBV19	TRBJ1-4	once	CASSLTQQGNELGKLFF	TGTGCCAGTAGTTTGACTCAACAGGGGAATGAATTAGGAAAACTGTTTTTT
-	TRBV9	TRBJ2-1	-	CASSAGSDPVYNEQFF	TGTGCCAGCAGCGCTGGAAGCGACCCTGTATACAATGAGCAGTTCTTC
-	TRBV19	TRBJ1-5	-	CASSIPGLGNQPQHF	TGTGCCAGTAGTATACCCGGGTTAGGCAATCAGCCCCAGCATTTT
-	TRBV7-9	TRBJ2-3	-	CASGPLDDTQYF	TGTGCCAGCGGGCCTTTGGATGATACGCAGTATTTT
TRBD2	TRBV7-6	TRBJ2-2	-	CASSTKGRGEYTNTGELFF	TGTGCCAGCAGCACCAAGGGGCGGGGGGAATATACGAACACCGGGGAGCTGTTTTTT
-	TRBV19	TRBJ1-5	once	CASQTGGHSNQPQHF	TGTGCCAGCCAAACGGGGGGACATAGCAATCAGCCCCAGCATTTT
-	TRBV19	TRBJ2-1	-	CASSIIGQSYNEQFF	TGTGCCAGTAGTATTATTGGGCAGAGCTACAATGAGCAGTTCTTC
-	TRBV29-1	TRBJ2-7	once	CSVERRNPPYEQYF	TGCAGCGTTGAGCGGAGAAATCCCCCCTACGAGCAGTACTTC
-	TRBV5-1	TRBJ1-3	-	CASSPLQGSVDGNTIYF	TGCGCCAGCAGCCCCCTCCAGGGTTCCGTAGATGGAAACACCATATATTTT
-	TRBV29-1	TRBJ1-2	-	CSVDSGDYGYTF	TGCAGCGTGGACTCGGGTGACTATGGCTACACCTTC
TRBD1	TRBV7-9	TRBJ2-7	-	CASSLAWGTGRSSYEQYF	TGTGCCAGCAGCTTAGCGTGGGGGACAGGCCGAAGTTCCTACGAGCAGTACTTC
-	TRBV15	TRBJ2-1	-	CATSRVNFGVYEQFF	TGTGCCACCAGCAGAGTTAATTTTGGAGTTTATGAGCAGTTCTTC
TRBD2	TRBV4-1	TRBJ2-5	-	CASSQTSGETQYF	TGCGCCAGCAGCCAAACTAGCGGAGAGACCCAGTACTTC
-	TRBV7-9	TRBJ2-2	-	CASSSDNGELFF	TGTGCCAGCAGCTCCGACAACGGGGAGCTGTTTTTT
-	TRBV6-1	TRBJ2-7	-	CASSETPGTYEQYF	TGTGCCAGCAGTGAAACCCCAGGAACCTACGAGCAGTACTTC
TRBD1	TRBV2	TRBJ2-7	-	CASSYGQGMWEQYF	TGTGCCAGCAGTTACGGACAGGGGATGTGGGAGCAGTACTTC
TRBD1	TRBV5-6	TRBJ1-2	few	CASVRDSSTYGYTF	TGTGCCAGCGTCAGGGACAGTAGTACCTATGGCTACACCTTC
TRBD1	TRBV28	TRBJ1-2	-	CASSPQKQGNGYTF	TGTGCCAGCAGTCCCCAAAAACAGGGGAATGGCTACACCTTC
TRBD1	TRBV28	TRBJ2-7	-	CASDSGQSYEQYF	TGTGCCAGCGATTCGGGACAGTCCTACGAGCAGTACTTC
-	TRBV11-2	TRBJ1-3	-	CASSLEVGSGNTIYF	TGTGCCAGCAGCTTAGAGGTCGGGTCTGGAAACACCATATATTTT
-	TRBV7-6	TRBJ1-1	-	CASSLADSYMNTEAFF	TGTGCCAGCAGCTTAGCCGACAGCTACATGAACACTGAAGCTTTCTTT
-	TRBV5-6	TRBJ2-5	-	CASSLVQQQQTQYF	TGTGCCAGCAGCTTGGTACAGCAGCAGCAGACCCAGTACTTC
-	TRBV7-2	TRBJ2-1	once	CASSSPFGGGYNEQFF	TGTGCCAGCAGCTCCCCTTTCGGGGGAGGATACAATGAGCAGTTCTTC
-	TRBV18	TRBJ1-3	-	CASSAISGLATGNTIYF	TGTGCCAGCTCGGCAATCTCTGGTTTGGCCACTGGAAACACCATATATTTT
TRBD1	TRBV9	TRBJ1-1	once	CASSARDRADLRDTEAFF	TGTGCCAGCAGCGCCCGGGACAGGGCCGACTTAAGAGACACTGAAGCTTTCTTT
TRBD1	TRBV5-4	TRBJ2-6	-	CASSPGQGYSGANVLTF	TGTGCCAGCAGCCCTGGACAGGGTTACTCTGGGGCCAACGTCCTGACTTTC
TRBD2	TRBV5-4	TRBJ2-5	-	CASSSGLADQETQYF	TGTGCCAGCAGCTCCGGACTAGCGGATCAAGAGACCCAGTACTTC
TRBD1	TRBV19	TRBJ2-1	-	CASSMNGQGAYNEQFF	TGTGCCAGTAGTATGAACGGACAGGGAGCCTACAATGAGCAGTTCTTC
TRBD1	TRBV14	TRBJ1-1	-	CASSQVPSRGKNTEAFF	TGTGCCAGCAGCCAGGTGCCCAGCAGGGGGAAGAACACTGAAGCTTTCTTT
-	TRBV5-4	TRBJ1-3	-	CASRGPDGPSGNTIYF	TGTGCCAGCAGGGGCCCCGACGGCCCCTCTGGAAACACCATATATTTT
-	TRBV28	TRBJ1-5	-	CASSPTGTGGQPQHF	TGTGCCAGCAGCCCAACGGGAACAGGAGGGCAGCCCCAGCATTTT
-	TRBV5-1	TRBJ2-5	-	CASSPGGGETQYF	TGCGCCAGCAGCCCGGGGGGCGGAGAGACCCAGTACTTC
TRBD2	TRBV6-5	TRBJ2-6	-	CASSYSGRDNVLTF	TGTGCCAGCAGTTACTCGGGGAGGGACAACGTCCTGACTTTC
-	TRBV4-1	TRBJ1-1	-	CASSQGHQNTEAFF	TGCGCCAGCAGCCAAGGGCACCAAAACACTGAAGCTTTCTTT
-	TRBV3-1/TRBV3-2	TRBJ2-6	-	CASSQVSFSGANVLTF	TGTGCCAGCAGCCAAGTGTCATTCTCTGGGGCCAACGTCCTGACTTTC
-	TRBV28	TRBJ1-6	-	CASSFQYNSPLHF	TGTGCCAGCAGTTTCCAGTATAATTCACCCCTCCACTTT
-	TRBV7-2	TRBJ1-2	-	CASSPNAYSPYGYTF	TGTGCCAGCAGCCCGAATGCCTACTCACCCTATGGCTACACCTTC
-	TRBV9	TRBJ1-2	-	CASSALGGGYGYTF	TGTGCCAGCAGCGCATTGGGGGGAGGCTATGGCTACACCTTC
TRBD1	TRBV2	TRBJ2-7	-	CASRDPGGWTREQYF	TGTGCCAGCAGGGATCCAGGGGGCTGGACTCGCGAGCAGTACTTC
-	TRBV3-1/TRBV3-2	TRBJ2-1	-	CASSQGVDNEQFF	TGTGCCAGCAGCCAAGGTGTAGACAATGAGCAGTTCTTC
-	TRBV7-9	TRBJ1-3	-	CASSFGGATEAIYF	TGTGCCAGCAGCTTTGGAGGGGCTACTGAGGCCATATATTTT
TRBD2	TRBV10-3	TRBJ2-5	-	CAIGERGGLGETQYF	TGTGCCATCGGGGAGCGGGGGGGCCTCGGGGAGACCCAGTACTTC
TRBD2	TRBV5-4	TRBJ2-2	-	CASSAILAGGGELFF	TGTGCCAGCAGCGCTATACTAGCGGGGGGCGGGGAGCTGTTTTTT
TRBD2	TRBV5-4	TRBJ2-3	once	CASSTTSGGTDTQYF	TGTGCCAGCAGCACCACTAGCGGTGGCACAGATACGCAGTATTTT
TRBD1	TRBV7-2	TRBJ1-2	-	CASSRTGTGFYGYTF	TGTGCCAGCAGCCGCACCGGGACAGGGTTTTATGGCTACACCTTC
-	TRBV5-1	TRBJ2-3	-	CASSLRGLSTDTQYF	TGCGCCAGCAGCTTGCGGGGGTTAAGCACAGATACGCAGTATTTT